This T cell receptor (beta chain) was sequenced in a study of control samples from healthy donors and cancer patients. The assay was immunoSEQ multiplex PCR, and TCRdb's table has in-frame clones only and misses some. The sample gives approximately 170,000 clones, just under 95% of which show up once; 4.1% is in the top ten. Sample: blood. The TCR comes from a woman aged 55-75 years in good health.

Here the CDR3 reads CASSQSGGTTDTQYF. CDR3 DNA: TGTGCCAGCAGCCAAAGCGGGGGAACCACAGATACGCAGTATTTT. V gene TRBV6-5 combines with J gene TRBJ2-3; 8 nucleotides match TRBD2. CDR1 is MNHEY, CDR2 SVGAGI, per germline. With 6 bases clipped from V and 2 bases from J, the junction kept 7 bases outside the gene matches. This CDR3 contains 15 residues.